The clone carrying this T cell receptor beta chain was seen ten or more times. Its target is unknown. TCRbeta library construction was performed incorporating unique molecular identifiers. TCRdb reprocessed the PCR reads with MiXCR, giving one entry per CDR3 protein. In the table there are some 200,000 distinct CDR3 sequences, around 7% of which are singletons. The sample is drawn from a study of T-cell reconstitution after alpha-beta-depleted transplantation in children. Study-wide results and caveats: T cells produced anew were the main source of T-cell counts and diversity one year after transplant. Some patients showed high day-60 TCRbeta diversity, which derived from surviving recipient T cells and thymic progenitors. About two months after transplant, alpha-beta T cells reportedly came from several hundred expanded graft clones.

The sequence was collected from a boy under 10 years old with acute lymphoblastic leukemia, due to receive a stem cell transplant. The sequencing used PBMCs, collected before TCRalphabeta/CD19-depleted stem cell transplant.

CDR3 nucleotide sequence: TGTGCCAGCAGTCCGGGACAGGGGGGCGAGCAGTACTTC. Translating it yields CASSPGQGGEQYF. J is TRBJ2-7 and V is TRBV12-3 or TRBV12-4; 11 bases are shared with TRBD1. The CDR3 covers 13 residues. With 5 bases clipped from V and 6 bases from J, the junction kept 3 bases outside the gene matches.